This T cell receptor beta chain was observed in a study of low-dose radiotherapy and immunotherapy resistance in tumors. Overall study: Intravenous ipilimumab 1 mg/kg every six weeks was given with nivolumab 240 mg every two weeks. Aspirin 300 mg, taken orally and daily, was given to patients for four cycles from cycle 1 day 1.

With TRAV- and TRBV-specific primers, first-strand cDNA was made, covering the alpha and beta chains. Both a constant-region primer and a V-primer adapter served to amplify TCRs across roughly 20 PCR cycles. TCRdb reprocessed the reads with MiXCR, giving one entry per CDR3 protein. The repertoire consists of tens of thousands of distinct CDR3 sequences, with about 17% occurring once and the leading ten covering less than 1.5%. This clonotype showed up many times. Specified time point: after trial treatment. This sample's treatment: LDRT plus nivolumab, ipilimumab, low-dose cyclophosphamide and aspirin (RACIN trial). Germline loops: CDR1 MNHEY, CDR2 SMNVEV (reference sequence). V lost 4 bases to trimming and J lost 6 bases; unmatched junction nucleotides: 18. The CDR3 sequence is 18 residues long.

The chain carries TRBV27 and TRBJ1-1; TRBD1 aligns across 9 bases. The sequence came from a male donor with prostate cancer. This specimen was PBMCs, taken after low-dose radiotherapy plus immunotherapy. The CDR3 DNA reads as TGTGCCAGCAGTTCCATATCCGGGACAGGGTACGGGTACCCTGAAGCTTTCTTT. It codes for CASSSISGTGYGYPEAFF.